The entry below describes one TCR beta chain. No antigen is known for it. The sample comes from a study of graft-versus-host responses after intestinal transplantation. Using immunoSEQ multiplex PCR, the repertoire was profiled, and TCRdb retains in-frame clones only, with some absent. The table shows about 130,000 clones, with around nine tenths occurring only once. Findings of the study overall: Investigators detected GvH clones in recipient marrow, with some emerging earlier in ileum or blood. Early declines in HvG clones that occurred post-transplant were associated with peak circulating GvH clone levels. The study found high graft-versus-host to host-versus-graft clonal ratios in allografts of patients with graft-donor T cell macrochimerism.

CDR3 length: 15 amino acids. The V segment lost 3 bases and the J segment 2 bases; nucleotides outside the gene matches: 1. CDR1 and CDR2 from the germline V gene are SGHRS and YFSETQ. The sequence was obtained from a human donor who received an intestinal transplant. The chain has TRBV5-1 and TRBJ2-6; 8 bases match TRBD1. The sequences come from unstimulated CD4+ T cells sorted from spleen or lymph node cells, collected before intestinal transplant. The CDR3 bases are TGCGCCAGCAGCTCACAGGGGGCTGGGGCCAACGTCCTGACTTTC. This sequence encodes CASSSQGAGANVLTF.